The 20 T cell receptor beta chains below were found in one sample sequenced in a study of T cell responses to AZD1222 COVID-19 vaccine. Clones were read by immunoSEQ multiplex PCR, and TCRdb kept only the in-frame ones, dropping some. The sample comprises about 150,000 clones, around nine tenths of which are singletons, and roughly 1.6% rests with the top ten. The input for sequencing was peripheral blood, taken on day 0 of AZD1222 vaccination. Receptors were obtained from an adult in good health.

V is TRBV5-5 and J is TRBJ2-7, with D tentatively TRBD1 (6 bases). V was clipped by 0 bases and J by 2 bases, with 9 bases between them. Germline loops: CDR1 SGHKS, CDR2 YYEKEE (reference sequence). CDR3 length: 14 amino acids. DNA for the CDR3: TGTGCCAGCAGCTTGGACAGGGTCACCTACGAGCAGTACTTC. Protein sequence: CASSLDRVTYEQYF.

The rearrangement links TRBV27 to TRBJ1-2; 9 bases are a match to TRBD1. The CDR3 totals 13 residues. V lost 6 bases to trimming and J lost 8 bases; unmatched junction nucleotides: 7. Germline loops: CDR1 MNHEY, CDR2 SMNVEV (reference sequence). CDR3 residues: CASSPTGGSGYTF. The CDR3, as DNA: TGTGCCAGCAGCCCCACAGGGGGCTCGGGCTACACCTTC.

The genes are TRBV19 and TRBJ1-6, with TRBD1 matching 8 bases. V was pared by 2 bases and J by 10 bases, with 7 bases of the junction left unmatched. Germline V CDR1 and CDR2: LNHDA, SQIVND (reference sequence). This CDR3 region has 15 residues. The CDR3 region is CASSIKDRAFSPLHF. The CDR3 DNA reads TGTGCCAGTAGTATAAAGGACAGGGCGTTCTCACCCCTCCACTTT.

The J gene is TRBJ1-6, the V gene TRBV4-1; D remains unclear. The germline V gene encodes CDR1 MGHRA and CDR2 YSYEKL. V was clipped by 4 bases and J by 10 bases, with 11 bases between them. The length of the CDR3 is 13 residues. In DNA, the CDR3 is TGCGCCAGCAGCCCCGCGGAGGGATCACCCCTCCACTTT. Amino acids: CASSPAEGSPLHF.

CDR3 residues: CAISGKPGNYEQYF. The CDR3 DNA reads as TGTGCCATCAGTGGCAAACCCGGGAACTACGAGCAGTACTTC. The chain combines TRBV10-3 with TRBJ2-7; TRBD2 is a possible D gene (5 bases). The germline CDR1 and CDR2 sequences are ENHRY and SYGVKD. V was pared by 4 bases and J by 3 bases, with 13 bases between. CDR3 length: 14 amino acids.

This clone appeared once. The chain combines TRBV18 with TRBJ1-1; D remains ambiguous. Germline V gene data show CDR1 as KGHSH and CDR2 as LQKENI. This CDR3 region has 13 residues. V lost 4 bases to trimming and J lost 6 bases, with 12 bases between them. In nucleotides, the CDR3 is TGTGCCAGCTCACGTGGGGAGCCCCCTGAAGCTTTCTTT. Amino acid sequence: CASSRGEPPEAFF.

The V call is TRBV28, the J call TRBJ2-7; no firm D call. Germline CDR1 reads MDHEN; CDR2 reads SYDVKM. V was clipped by 1 base and J by 1 base, with 8 bases between them. CDR3 length: 14 residues. CDR3 sequence: CASSLSLGSYEQYF. CDR3 nucleotides: TGTGCCAGCAGTTTATCGCTGGGTTCCTACGAGCAGTACTTC.

The J gene is TRBJ1-1, the V gene TRBV19; D unclear. Deletions cut 5 bases from V and 2 bases from J, with 15 bases between. Germline assignment: CDR1 LNHDA and CDR2 SQIVND (reference sequence). The CDR3 contains 15 residues. CDR3 sequence reads: CASSAGGGPNTEAFF. The CDR3 DNA reads as TGTGCCAGTAGTGCTGGCGGCGGCCCTAACACTGAAGCTTTCTTT.

The rearrangement links TRBV2 to TRBJ1-5, with TRBD1 matching 7 bases. After removal of 7 bases from V and 5 bases from J, the junction contained 11 bases not matched to a gene. Germline CDR1 and CDR2: SNHLY and FYNNEI. The CDR3 runs 15 residues. This CDR3 reads CASKNGTASYQPQHF. Written as DNA, the CDR3 is TGTGCCAGCAAAAATGGGACAGCCTCATATCAGCCCCAGCATTTT.

The chain couples TRBV7-9 to TRBJ2-1, with D possibly matching TRBD2 (5 bases). Germline CDR1 SEHNR, CDR2 FQNEAQ (reference sequence). The V and J ends lost 4 bases and 6 bases respectively, with 10 bases between them. The length of the CDR3 is 13 residues. The CDR3 is CASSSGLVNEQFF. In DNA, the CDR3 is TGTGCCAGCAGCTCCGGACTCGTCAATGAGCAGTTCTTC.

The V and J genes are TRBV28 and TRBJ2-7; TRBD1 aligns across 8 bases. Germline lookup yields CDR1 MDHEN and CDR2 SYDVKM. This CDR3 is built from 17 residues. J lost 3 bases, V lost 4 bases, and 14 bases had no gene match. The CDR3 DNA sequence: TGTGCCAGCAGTTCGACCGGGTCCGGGACAGGTATCTACGAGCAGTACTTC. It is translated as CASSSTGSGTGIYEQYF.

This clone was counted a single time. Other DNA sequences from this sample encode an identical CDR3 as well. In DNA, the CDR3 is TGTGCCAGCAGCTTAGGTGGGAATTCACCCCTCCACTTT. Its translation: CASSLGGNSPLHF. The chain has TRBV7-6 and TRBJ1-6; D call uncertain. With 1 base removed from V and 7 bases from J, the gap between germline ends came to 5 bases. The CDR3 runs 13 residues. Germline CDR1 and CDR2: SGHVS and FNYEAQ.

The J gene is TRBJ1-3, the V gene TRBV7-2; 8 nucleotides agree with TRBD1. This CDR3 region has 15 residues. In germline, CDR1 is SGHTA, CDR2 FQGNSA. V dropped 2 bases and J dropped 3; count of bases not matched to a gene: 3. CDR3 in DNA: TGTGCCAGCAGCTTACAGGGGGCGTTTGGAAACACCATATATTTT. Translated: CASSLQGAFGNTIYF.

The chain recombines TRBV7-9 with TRBJ2-7; 10 bases line up with TRBD2. V lost 5 bases to trimming and J lost 4 bases; unmatched junction nucleotides: 5. The CDR3 spans 14 residues. The germline CDR1 and CDR2 sequences are SEHNR and FQNEAQ (reference sequence). This CDR3 reads CASSLSSGGYEQYF. For the CDR3, the DNA is TGTGCCAGCAGCCTCTCTAGCGGGGGTTACGAGCAGTACTTC. The variable domain in full, completed from reference TRBV7-9 and TRBJ2-7, reads DTGVSQNPRHKITKRGQNVTFRCDPISEHNRLYWYRQTLGQGPEFLTYFQNEAQLEKSRLLSDRFSAERPKGSFSTLEIQRTEQGDSAMYLCASSLSSGGYEQYFGPGTRLTVT.

The chain combines TRBV4-2 with TRBJ2-7, with 9 positions matching TRBD1. CDR1 and CDR2 from the germline V gene are LGHNA and YNFKEQ. This CDR3 has 17 residues. Germline trimming cut 0 bases from V and 6 bases from J; bases unmatched to any gene: 12. The CDR3 spells CASSQDRGDREGSEQYF. CDR3 DNA sequence: TGTGCCAGCAGCCAAGATAGGGGGGACAGGGAGGGGTCCGAGCAGTACTTC.

J is TRBJ1-2 and V is TRBV5-1, with D perhaps matching TRBD1 (5 bases). Per the germline V gene, CDR1 is SGHRS and CDR2 is YFSETQ. Trimming removed 0 bases from V and 7 bases from J, with 13 bases in between. The CDR3 loop spans 14 amino acids. CDR3 sequence: CASSLGTGGAGYTF. CDR3 coding DNA: TGCGCCAGCAGCTTGGGTACGGGGGGTGCTGGCTACACCTTC.

This chain's CDR3 is CASSNTVLQGTRSYNEQFF. The CDR3 nucleotides are TGCGCCAGCAGCAACACGGTCCTACAGGGAACCCGCTCCTACAATGAGCAGTTCTTC. The chain joins TRBV4-1 to TRBJ2-1; perhaps TRBD1 as D (6 bases). In germline, CDR1 is MGHRA, CDR2 YSYEKL. CDR3 length: 19 amino acids. V was trimmed by 5 bases and J by 0 bases, leaving 23 bases between them.

As for this clone: At one end, the junction sequence differs from germline, possibly due to a read error. The V and J genes are TRBV13 and TRBJ1-2; no definite D call. The CDR3 runs to 8 residues. CDR1 is PRHDT and CDR2 is FYEKMQ in the germline V gene (reference sequence). The CDR3 spells CASSPGLF. CDR3 DNA sequence: TGTGCCAGCAGCCCCGGTCTCTTC.

V and J are TRBV19 and TRBJ2-5, with D perhaps TRBD1 (5 bases). V was pared by 5 bases and J by 3 bases, with 10 bases between. Germline assignment: CDR1 LNHDA and CDR2 SQIVND (reference sequence). The CDR3 totals 13 residues. CDR3 sequence (DNA): TGTGCCAGTAGTCAGGGTAATGAAGAGACCCAGTACTTC. It yields the protein CASSQGNEETQYF.

The gene calls are TRBV28 and TRBJ1-1; D is ambiguous. V shed 3 bases and J shed 1 base, with 6 bases lying between them. Germline values: CDR1 MDHEN, CDR2 SYDVKM. This CDR3 region has 13 residues. CDR3 DNA sequence: TGTGCCAGCAGTTTCACCGGGAACACTGAAGCTTTCTTT. This sequence encodes CASSFTGNTEAFF. The full variable domain, with the rest looked up from reference TRBV28 and TRBJ1-1, is DVKVTQSSRYLVKRTGEKVFLECVQDMDHENMFWYRQDPGLGLRLIYFSYDVKMKEKGDIPEGYSVSREKKERFSLILESASTNQTSMYLCASSFTGNTEAFFGQGTRLTVV.